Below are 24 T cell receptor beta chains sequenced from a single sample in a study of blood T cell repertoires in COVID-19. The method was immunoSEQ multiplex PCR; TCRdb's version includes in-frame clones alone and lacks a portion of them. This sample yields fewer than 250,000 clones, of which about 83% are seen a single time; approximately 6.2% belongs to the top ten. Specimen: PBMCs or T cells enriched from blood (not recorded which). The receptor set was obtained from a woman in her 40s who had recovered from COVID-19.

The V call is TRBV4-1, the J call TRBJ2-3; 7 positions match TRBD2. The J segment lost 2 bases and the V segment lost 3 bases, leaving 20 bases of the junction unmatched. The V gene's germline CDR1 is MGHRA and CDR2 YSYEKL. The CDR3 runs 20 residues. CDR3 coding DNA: TGCGCCAGCAGCCAGGGCTCCGCTCGAAGTTGGCGGGAGCTCACAGATACGCAGTATTTT. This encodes CASSQGSARSWRELTDTQYF.

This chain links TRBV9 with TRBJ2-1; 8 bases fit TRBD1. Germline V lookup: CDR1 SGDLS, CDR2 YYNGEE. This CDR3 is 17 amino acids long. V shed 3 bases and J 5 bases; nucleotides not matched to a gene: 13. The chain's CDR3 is CASSAPPGTGYDNEQFF. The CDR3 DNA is TGTGCCAGCAGCGCCCCCCCCGGGACAGGCTACGACAATGAGCAGTTCTTC.

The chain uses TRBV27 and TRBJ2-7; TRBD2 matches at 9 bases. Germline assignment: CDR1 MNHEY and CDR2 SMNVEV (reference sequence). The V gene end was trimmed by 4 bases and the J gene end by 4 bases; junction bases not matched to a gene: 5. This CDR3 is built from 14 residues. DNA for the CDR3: TGTGCCAGCAGTTCTCTAGCGGGGAAATACGAGCAGTACTTC. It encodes CASSSLAGKYEQYF.

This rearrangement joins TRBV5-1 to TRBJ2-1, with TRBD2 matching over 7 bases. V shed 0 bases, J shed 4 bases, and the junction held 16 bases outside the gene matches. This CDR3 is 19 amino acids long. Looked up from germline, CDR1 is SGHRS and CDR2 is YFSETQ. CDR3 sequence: CASSLGWLAGGAGYNEQFF. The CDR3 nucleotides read TGCGCCAGCAGCTTGGGTTGGCTAGCCGGAGGAGCGGGGTACAATGAGCAGTTCTTC.

The CDR3 nucleotides are TGTGCCACCAACACCGGGACAGGGACGAGCACTGAAGCTTTCTTT. The encoded protein is CATNTGTGTSTEAFF. This chain uses TRBV3-1 (or the pseudogene TRBV3-2) with TRBJ1-1; 9 nucleotides agree with TRBD1. The germline V gene has CDR1 LGHDT and CDR2 YNNKEL (reference sequence). The CDR3 is made up of 15 amino acids. The V gene end was trimmed by 10 bases and the J gene end by 4 bases; junction bases not matched to a gene: 13.

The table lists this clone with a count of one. This CDR3 is CASSLRAQGNTEAFF. DNA of the CDR3: TGTGCCAGCAGCTTAAGGGCCCAGGGAAACACTGAAGCTTTCTTT. The rearrangement uses TRBV7-2 and TRBJ1-1; perhaps TRBD1 as D (5 bases). Germline-derived CDR1 and CDR2 are SGHTA and FQGNSA. The CDR3 runs 15 residues. Trimming shortened V by 2 bases and J by 2 bases, and 12 bases separated the two germline ends.

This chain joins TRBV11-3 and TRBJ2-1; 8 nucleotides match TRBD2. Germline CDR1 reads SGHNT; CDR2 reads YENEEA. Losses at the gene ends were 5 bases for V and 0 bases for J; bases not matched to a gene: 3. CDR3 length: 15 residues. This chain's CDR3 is CASSTSGSSYNEQFF. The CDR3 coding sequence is TGTGCCAGCAGCACAAGCGGGAGCTCCTACAATGAGCAGTTCTTC.

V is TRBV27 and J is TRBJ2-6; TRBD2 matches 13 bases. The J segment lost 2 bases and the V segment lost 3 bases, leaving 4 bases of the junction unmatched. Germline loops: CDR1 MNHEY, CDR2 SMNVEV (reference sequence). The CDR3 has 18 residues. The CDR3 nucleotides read TGTGCCAGCAGTTTTTTACTAGCGGGAGGGCCTGGGGCCAACGTCCTGACTTTC. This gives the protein CASSFLLAGGPGANVLTF.

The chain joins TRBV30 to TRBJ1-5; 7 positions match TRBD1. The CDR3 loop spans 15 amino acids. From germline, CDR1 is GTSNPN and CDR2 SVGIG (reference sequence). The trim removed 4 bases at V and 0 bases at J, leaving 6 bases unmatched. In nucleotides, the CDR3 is TGTGCCTGGAATCGACAGGGAATTAGCAATCAGCCCCAGCATTTT. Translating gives CAWNRQGISNQPQHF.

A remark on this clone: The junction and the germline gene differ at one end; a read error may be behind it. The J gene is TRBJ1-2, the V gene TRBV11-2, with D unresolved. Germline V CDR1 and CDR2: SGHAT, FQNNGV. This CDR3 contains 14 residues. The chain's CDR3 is CASSHPLSNSGYTF. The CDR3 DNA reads TGTGCCAGCAGCCACCCCCTTTCTAACTCTGGCTACACCTTC.

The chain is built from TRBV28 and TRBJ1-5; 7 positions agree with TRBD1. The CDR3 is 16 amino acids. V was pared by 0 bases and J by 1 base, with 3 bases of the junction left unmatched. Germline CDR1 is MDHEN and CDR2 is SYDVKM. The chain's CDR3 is CASSLWAGGSNQPQHF. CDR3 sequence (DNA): TGTGCCAGCAGTTTATGGGCAGGGGGGAGCAATCAGCCCCAGCATTTT.

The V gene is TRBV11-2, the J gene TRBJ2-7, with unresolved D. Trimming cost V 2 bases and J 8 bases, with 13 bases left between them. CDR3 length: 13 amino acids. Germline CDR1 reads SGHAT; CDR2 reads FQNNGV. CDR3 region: CASSLSPLNKQYF. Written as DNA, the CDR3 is TGTGCCAGCAGCTTATCCCCACTGAATAAGCAGTACTTC.

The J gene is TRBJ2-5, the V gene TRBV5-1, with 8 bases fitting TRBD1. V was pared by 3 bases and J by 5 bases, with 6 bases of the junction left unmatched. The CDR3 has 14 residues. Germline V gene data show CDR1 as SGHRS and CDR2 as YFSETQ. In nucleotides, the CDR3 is TGCGCCAGCAGCTGGACAGGGTCGAAGGAGACCCAGTACTTC. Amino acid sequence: CASSWTGSKETQYF.

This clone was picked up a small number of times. This CDR3 is CASSDRYNEQFF. The DNA of the CDR3 is TGTGCCAGTAGCGACAGGTACAATGAGCAGTTCTTC. J is TRBJ2-1 and V is TRBV19; the D gene is possibly TRBD1 (6 bases). Trimming took 6 bases from V and 4 from J, leaving 7 bases between them. The CDR3 totals 12 residues. Germline V gene lookup returns CDR1 LNHDA and CDR2 SQIVND (reference sequence).

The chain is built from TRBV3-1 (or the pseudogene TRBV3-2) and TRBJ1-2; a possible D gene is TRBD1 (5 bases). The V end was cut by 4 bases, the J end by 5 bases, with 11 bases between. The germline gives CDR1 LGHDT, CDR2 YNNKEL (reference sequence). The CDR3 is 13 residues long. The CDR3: CASSPQGGYGYTF. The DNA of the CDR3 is TGTGCCAGCAGCCCTCAGGGCGGTTATGGCTACACCTTC.

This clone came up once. The CDR3 bases are TGTGCCTGGAGTCTAACAGGGGGTGGGACTGAAGCTTTCTTT. Its translation: CAWSLTGGGTEAFF. The chain carries TRBV30 and TRBJ1-1; 8 bases line up with TRBD1. Germline V gene data show CDR1 as GTSNPN and CDR2 as SVGIG (reference sequence). This CDR3 is 14 amino acids long. The V and J ends lost 2 bases and 5 bases, in that order; junction bases with no gene match: 7.

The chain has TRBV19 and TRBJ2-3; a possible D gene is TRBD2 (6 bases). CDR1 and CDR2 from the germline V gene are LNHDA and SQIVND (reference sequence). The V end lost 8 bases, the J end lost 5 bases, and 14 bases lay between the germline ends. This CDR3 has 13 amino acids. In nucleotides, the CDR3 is TGTGCCAGTCGGGGGTGGGGGATAGATACGCAGTATTTT. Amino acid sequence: CASRGWGIDTQYF.

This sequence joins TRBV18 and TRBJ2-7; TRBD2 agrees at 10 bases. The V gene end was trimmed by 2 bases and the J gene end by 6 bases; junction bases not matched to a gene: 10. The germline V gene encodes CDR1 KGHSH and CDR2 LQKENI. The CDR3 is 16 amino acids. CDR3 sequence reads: CASSPGGLAGDGEQYF. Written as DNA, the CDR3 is TGTGCCAGCTCACCAGGGGGGCTAGCGGGAGACGGCGAGCAGTACTTC.

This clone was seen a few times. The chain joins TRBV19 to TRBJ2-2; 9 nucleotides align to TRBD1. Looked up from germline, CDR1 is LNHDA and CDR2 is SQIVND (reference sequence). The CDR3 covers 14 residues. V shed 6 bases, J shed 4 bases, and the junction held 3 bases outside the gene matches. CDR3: CASRDRGGTGELFF. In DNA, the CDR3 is TGTGCCAGTAGGGACAGGGGTGGCACCGGGGAGCTGTTTTTT. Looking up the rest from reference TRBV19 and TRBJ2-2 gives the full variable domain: DGGITQSPKYLFRKEGQNVTLSCEQNLNHDAMYWYRQDPGQGLRLIYYSQIVNDFQKGDIAEGYSVSREKKESFPLTVTSAQKNPTAFYLCASRDRGGTGELFFGEGSRLTVL.

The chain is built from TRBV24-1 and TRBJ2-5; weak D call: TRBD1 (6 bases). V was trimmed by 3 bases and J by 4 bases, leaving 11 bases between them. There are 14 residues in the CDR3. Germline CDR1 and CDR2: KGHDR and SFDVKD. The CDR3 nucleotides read TGTGCCACCAGTGATCAGGGGTTTGGAGAGACCCAGTACTTC. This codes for CATSDQGFGETQYF.

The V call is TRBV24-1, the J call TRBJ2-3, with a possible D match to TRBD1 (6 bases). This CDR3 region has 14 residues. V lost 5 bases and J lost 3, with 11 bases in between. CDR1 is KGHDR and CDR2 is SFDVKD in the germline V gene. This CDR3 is CATSAPGTTDTQYF. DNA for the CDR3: TGTGCCACCAGTGCCCCAGGGACAACAGATACGCAGTATTTT.

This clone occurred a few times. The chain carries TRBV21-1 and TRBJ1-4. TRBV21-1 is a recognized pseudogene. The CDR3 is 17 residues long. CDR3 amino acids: CASSNSGTADKPEKLFF. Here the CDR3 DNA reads TGTGCCAGCAGCAATAGCGGGACAGCAGATAAACCTGAAAAACTGTTTTTT.

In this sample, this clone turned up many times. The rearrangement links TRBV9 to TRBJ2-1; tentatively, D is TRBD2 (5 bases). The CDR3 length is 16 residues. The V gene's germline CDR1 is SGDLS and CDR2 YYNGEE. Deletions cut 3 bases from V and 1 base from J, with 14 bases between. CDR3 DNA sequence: TGTGCCAGCAGCGCCCAACTAGTTACGTCCTACAATGAGCAGTTCTTC. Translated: CASSAQLVTSYNEQFF.

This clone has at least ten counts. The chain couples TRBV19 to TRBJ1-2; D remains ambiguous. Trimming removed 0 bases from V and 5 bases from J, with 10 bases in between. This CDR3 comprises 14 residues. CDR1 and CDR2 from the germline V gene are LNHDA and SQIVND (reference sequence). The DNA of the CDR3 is TGTGCCAGTAGTATAGATCAGAGGGAATATGGCTACACCTTC. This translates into CASSIDQREYGYTF.